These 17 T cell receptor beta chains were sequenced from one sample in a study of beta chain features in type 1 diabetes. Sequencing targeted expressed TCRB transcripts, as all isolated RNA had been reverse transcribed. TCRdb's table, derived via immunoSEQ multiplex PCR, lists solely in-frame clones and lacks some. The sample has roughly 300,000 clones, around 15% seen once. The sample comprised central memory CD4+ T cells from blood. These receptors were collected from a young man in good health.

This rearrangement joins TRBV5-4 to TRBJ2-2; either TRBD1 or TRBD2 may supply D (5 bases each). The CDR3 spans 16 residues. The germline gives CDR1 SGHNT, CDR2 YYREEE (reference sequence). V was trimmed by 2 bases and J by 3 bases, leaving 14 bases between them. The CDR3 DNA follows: TGTGCCAGCAGCTTCTCACGAGGGGCGGACACCGGGGAGCTGTTTTTT. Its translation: CASSFSRGADTGELFF.

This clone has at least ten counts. The CDR3 DNA sequence: TGTGCCAGCAGCTTAGTTGCCTCAATGAACACTGAAGCTTTCTTT. Its protein is CASSLVASMNTEAFF. The chain joins TRBV7-9 to TRBJ1-1; D remains ambiguous. V was pared by 1 base and J by 0 bases, with 9 bases between. Germline CDR1 and CDR2: SEHNR and FQNEAQ (reference sequence). The CDR3 has 15 residues.

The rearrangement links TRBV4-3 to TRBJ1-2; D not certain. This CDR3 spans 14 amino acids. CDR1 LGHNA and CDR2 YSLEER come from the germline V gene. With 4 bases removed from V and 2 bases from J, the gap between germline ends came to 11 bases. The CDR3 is CASSPGANNYGYTF. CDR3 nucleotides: TGCGCCAGCAGCCCAGGAGCGAACAACTATGGCTACACCTTC.

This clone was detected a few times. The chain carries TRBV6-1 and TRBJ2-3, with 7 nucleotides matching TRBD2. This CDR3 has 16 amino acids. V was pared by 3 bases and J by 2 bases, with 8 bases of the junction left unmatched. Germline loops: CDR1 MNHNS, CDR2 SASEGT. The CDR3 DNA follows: TGTGCCAGCAGTGAGGCGGGAGCTGTGGTCACAGATACGCAGTATTTT. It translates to CASSEAGAVVTDTQYF.

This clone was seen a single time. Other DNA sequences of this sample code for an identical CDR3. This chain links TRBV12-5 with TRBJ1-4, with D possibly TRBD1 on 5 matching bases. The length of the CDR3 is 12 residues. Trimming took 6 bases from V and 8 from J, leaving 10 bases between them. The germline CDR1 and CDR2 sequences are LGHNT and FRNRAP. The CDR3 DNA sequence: TGTGCTAGTGGGAGAGCAGGGGAAAAACTGTTTTTT. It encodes CASGRAGEKLFF.

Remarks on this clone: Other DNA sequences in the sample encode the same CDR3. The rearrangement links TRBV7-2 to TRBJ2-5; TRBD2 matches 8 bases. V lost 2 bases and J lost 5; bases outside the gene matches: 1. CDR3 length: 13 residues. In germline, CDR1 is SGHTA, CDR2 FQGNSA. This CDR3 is CASSLSSGETQYF. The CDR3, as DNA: TGTGCCAGCAGCTTATCTAGCGGGGAGACCCAGTACTTC.

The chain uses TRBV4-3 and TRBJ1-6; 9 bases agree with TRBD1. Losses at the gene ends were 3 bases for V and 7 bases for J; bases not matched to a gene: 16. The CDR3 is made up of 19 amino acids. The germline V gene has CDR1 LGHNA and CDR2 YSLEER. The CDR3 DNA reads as TGCGCCAGCAGCCAGACCGTGCCCGGGACAGGGTTTTTGAATTCACCCCTCCACTTT. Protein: CASSQTVPGTGFLNSPLHF.

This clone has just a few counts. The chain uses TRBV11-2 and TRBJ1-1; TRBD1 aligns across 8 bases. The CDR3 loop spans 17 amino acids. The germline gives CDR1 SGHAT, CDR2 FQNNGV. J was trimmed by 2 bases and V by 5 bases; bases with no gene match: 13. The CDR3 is CASSIGRRTGYNTEAFF. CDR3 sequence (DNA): TGTGCCAGCAGCATAGGGCGGAGGACAGGGTATAACACTGAAGCTTTCTTT.

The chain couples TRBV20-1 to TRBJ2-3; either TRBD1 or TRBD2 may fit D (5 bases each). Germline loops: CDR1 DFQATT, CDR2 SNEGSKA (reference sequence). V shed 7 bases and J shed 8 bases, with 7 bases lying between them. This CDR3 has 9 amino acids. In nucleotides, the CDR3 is TGCAGTGTTGGGGGTACGCAGTATTTT. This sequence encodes CSVGGTQYF.

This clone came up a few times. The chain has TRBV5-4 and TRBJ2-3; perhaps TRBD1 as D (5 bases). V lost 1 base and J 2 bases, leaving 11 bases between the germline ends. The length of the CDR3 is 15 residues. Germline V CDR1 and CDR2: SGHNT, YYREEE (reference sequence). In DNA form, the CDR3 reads TGTGCCAGCAGCTTGCCCAGACAGACCACAGATACGCAGTATTTT. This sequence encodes CASSLPRQTTDTQYF. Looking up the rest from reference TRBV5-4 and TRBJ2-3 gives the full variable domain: ETGVTQSPTHLIKTRGQQVTLRCSSQSGHNTVSWYQQALGQGPQFIFQYYREEENGRGNFPPRFSGLQFPNYSSELNVNALELDDSALYLCASSLPRQTTDTQYFGPGTRLTVL.

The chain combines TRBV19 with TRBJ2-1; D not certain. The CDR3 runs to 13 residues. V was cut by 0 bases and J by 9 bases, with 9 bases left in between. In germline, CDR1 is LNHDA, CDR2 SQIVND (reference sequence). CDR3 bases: TGTGCCAGTAGTATAGATGTGACGACTGAGCAGTTCTTC. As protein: CASSIDVTTEQFF. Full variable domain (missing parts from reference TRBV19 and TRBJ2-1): DGGITQSPKYLFRKEGQNVTLSCEQNLNHDAMYWYRQDPGQGLRLIYYSQIVNDFQKGDIAEGYSVSREKKESFPLTVTSAQKNPTAFYLCASSIDVTTEQFFGPGTRLTVL.

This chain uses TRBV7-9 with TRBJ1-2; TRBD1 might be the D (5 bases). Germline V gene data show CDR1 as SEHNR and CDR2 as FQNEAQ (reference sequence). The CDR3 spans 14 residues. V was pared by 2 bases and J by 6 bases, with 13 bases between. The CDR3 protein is CASSLRSRDDGYTF. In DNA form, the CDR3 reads TGTGCCAGCAGCTTAAGGAGCAGGGACGATGGCTACACCTTC.

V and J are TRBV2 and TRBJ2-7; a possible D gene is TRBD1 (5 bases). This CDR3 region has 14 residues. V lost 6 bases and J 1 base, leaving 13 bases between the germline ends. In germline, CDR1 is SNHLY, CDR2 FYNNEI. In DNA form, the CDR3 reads TGTGCCAGCAGGCGGCAGGGTGGGTCCTACGAGCAGTACGTC. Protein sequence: CASRRQGGSYEQYV.

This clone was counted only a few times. The CDR3 region is CASRRGGLYTF. CDR3 coding DNA: TGTGCCAGCCGCCGGGGGGGACTCTACACCTTC. This chain joins TRBV5-4 and TRBJ1-2; a weak D match, TRBD1 (5 bases). Trimming left V 7 bases short and J 10 bases short, with 14 bases between. This CDR3 comprises 11 residues. The V gene's germline CDR1 is SGHNT and CDR2 YYREEE (reference sequence).

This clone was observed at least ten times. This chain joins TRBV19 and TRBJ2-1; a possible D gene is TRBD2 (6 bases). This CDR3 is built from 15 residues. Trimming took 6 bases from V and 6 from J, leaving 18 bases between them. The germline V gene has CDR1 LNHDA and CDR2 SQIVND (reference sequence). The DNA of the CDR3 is TGTGCCAGTAGCCAAACCGGGACTTCGGGCAATGAGCAGTTCTTC. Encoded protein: CASSQTGTSGNEQFF.

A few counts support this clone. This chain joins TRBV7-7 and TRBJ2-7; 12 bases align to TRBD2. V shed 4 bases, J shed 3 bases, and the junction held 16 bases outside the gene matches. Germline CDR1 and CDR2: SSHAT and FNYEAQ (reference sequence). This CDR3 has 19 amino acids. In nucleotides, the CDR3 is TGTGCCAGCAGCTCCCCGGAAGTACCGACTAGCGGGAGTGGCTACGAGCAGTACGTC. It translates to CASSSPEVPTSGSGYEQYV.

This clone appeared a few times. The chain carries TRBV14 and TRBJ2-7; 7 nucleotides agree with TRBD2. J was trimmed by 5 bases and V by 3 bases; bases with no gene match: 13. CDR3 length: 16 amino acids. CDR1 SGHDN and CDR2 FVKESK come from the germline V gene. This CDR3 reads CASSHEGAGLKDEQYF. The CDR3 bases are TGTGCCAGCAGCCACGAGGGAGCGGGACTGAAAGACGAGCAGTACTTC.